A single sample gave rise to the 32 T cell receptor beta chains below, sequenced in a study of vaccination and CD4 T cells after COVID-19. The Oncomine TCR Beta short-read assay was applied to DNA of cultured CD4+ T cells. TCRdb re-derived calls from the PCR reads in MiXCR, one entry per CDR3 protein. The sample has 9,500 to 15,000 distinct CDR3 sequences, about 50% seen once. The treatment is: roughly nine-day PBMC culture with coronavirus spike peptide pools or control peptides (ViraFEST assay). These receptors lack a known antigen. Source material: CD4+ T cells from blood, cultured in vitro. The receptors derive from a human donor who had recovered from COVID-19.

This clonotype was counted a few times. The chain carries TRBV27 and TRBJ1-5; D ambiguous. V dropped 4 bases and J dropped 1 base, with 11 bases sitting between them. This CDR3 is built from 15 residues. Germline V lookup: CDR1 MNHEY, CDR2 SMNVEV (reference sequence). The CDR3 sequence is CASSWSFNSNQPQHF. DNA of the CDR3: TGTGCCAGCAGTTGGTCCTTTAACAGCAATCAGCCCCAGCATTTT.

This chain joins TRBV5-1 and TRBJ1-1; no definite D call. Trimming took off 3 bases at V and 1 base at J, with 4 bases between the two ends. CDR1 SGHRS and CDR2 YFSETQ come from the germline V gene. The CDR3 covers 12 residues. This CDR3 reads CASSSENTEAFF. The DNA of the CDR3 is TGCGCCAGCAGCTCAGAGAACACTGAAGCTTTCTTT.

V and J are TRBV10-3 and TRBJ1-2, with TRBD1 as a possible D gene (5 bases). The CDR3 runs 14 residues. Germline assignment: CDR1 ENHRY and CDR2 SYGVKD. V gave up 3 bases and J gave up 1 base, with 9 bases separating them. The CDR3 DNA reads TGTGCCATCAGTGATGGGGGGAGTAACTATGGCTACACCTTC. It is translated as CAISDGGSNYGYTF.

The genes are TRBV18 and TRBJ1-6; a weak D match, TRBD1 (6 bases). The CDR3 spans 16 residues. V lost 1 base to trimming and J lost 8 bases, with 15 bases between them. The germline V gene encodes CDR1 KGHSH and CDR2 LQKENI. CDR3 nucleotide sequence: TGTGCCAGCTCACCACTGGACAGCTCCGGAGATTCACCCCTCCACTTT. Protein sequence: CASSPLDSSGDSPLHF.

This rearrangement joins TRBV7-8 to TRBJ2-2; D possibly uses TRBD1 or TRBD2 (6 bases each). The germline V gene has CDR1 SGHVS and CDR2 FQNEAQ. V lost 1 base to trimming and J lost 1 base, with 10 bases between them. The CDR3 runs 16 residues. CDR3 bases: TGTGCCAGCAGCTTAGGCCGGGGGCGGAACACCGGGGAGCTGTTTTTT. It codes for CASSLGRGRNTGELFF.

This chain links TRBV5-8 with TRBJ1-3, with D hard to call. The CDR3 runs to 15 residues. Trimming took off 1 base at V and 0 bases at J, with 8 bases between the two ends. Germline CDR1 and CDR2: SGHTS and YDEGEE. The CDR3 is CASSLSYSSGNTIYF. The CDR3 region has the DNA TGTGCCAGCAGCTTGTCATACAGCTCTGGAAACACCATATATTTT.

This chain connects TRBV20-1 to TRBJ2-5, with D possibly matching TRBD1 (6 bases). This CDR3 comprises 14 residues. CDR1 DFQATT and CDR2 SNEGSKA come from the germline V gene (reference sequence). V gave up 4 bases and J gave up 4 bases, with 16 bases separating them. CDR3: CSAILPGQRETQYF. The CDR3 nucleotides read TGCAGTGCTATCCTCCCGGGACAACGAGAGACCCAGTACTTC.

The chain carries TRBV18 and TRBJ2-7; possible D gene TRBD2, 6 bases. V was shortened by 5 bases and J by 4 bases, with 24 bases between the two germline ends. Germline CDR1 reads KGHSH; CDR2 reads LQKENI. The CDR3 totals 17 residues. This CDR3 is CASSTRGIAGRPYEQYF. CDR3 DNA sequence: TGTGCCAGCTCAACCCGGGGGATCGCAGGCCGGCCGTACGAGCAGTACTTC.

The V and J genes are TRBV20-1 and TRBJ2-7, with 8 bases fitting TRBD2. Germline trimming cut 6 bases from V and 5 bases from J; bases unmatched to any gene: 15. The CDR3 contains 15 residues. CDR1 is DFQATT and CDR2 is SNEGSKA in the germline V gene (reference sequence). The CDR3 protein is CSAWRATGGKDEQYF. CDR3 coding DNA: TGCAGTGCCTGGAGGGCTACGGGGGGGAAGGACGAGCAGTACTTC.

CDR3 amino acids: CASSSSDRGIVAGVGNEQFF. CDR3 coding DNA: TGTGCCAGCAGCAGTTCAGATAGGGGGATAGTAGCGGGGGTGGGTAATGAGCAGTTCTTC. The J gene is TRBJ2-1, the V gene TRBV21-1; TRBD2 reflects the table's D call only, with no check against the DNA. TRBV21-1 is given as a pseudogene. The CDR3 is 20 amino acids.

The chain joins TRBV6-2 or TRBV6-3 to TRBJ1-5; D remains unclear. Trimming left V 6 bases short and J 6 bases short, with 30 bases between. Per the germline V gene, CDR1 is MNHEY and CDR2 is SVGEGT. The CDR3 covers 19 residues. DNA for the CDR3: TGTGCCAGCAGACCCGAGTTAGGTTTTGAGTACTACGGAGCTCAGCCCCAGCATTTT. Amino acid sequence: CASRPELGFEYYGAQPQHF.

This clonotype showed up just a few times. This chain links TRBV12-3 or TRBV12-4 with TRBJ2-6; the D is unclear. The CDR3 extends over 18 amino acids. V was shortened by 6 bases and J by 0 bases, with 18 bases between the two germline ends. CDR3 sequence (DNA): TGTGCCAGCAGCCCTATACCTCCCCCGGTCTCTGGGGCCAACGTCCTGACTTTC. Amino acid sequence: CASSPIPPPVSGANVLTF.

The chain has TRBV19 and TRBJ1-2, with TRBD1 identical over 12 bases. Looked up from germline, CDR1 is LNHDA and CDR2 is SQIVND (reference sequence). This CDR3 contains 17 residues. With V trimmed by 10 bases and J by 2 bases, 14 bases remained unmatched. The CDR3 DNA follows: TGTGCCACCATAAACCGGGACAGGGGGCTGGGGAACTATGGCTACACCTTC. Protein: CATINRDRGLGNYGYTF.

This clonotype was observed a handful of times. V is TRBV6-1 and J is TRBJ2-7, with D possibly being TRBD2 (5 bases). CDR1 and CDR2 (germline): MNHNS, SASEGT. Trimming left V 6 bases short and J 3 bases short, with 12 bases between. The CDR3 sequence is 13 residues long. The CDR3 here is CASRKKTSYEQYF. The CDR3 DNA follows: TGTGCCAGCAGAAAGAAAACTAGCTACGAGCAGTACTTC.

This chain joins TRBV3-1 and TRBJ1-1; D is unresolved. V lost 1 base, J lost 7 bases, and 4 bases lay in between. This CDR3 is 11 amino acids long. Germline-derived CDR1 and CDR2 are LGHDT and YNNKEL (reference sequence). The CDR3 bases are TGTGCCAGCAGCCAAGTAGGTGAAGCTTTCTTT. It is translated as CASSQVGEAFF.

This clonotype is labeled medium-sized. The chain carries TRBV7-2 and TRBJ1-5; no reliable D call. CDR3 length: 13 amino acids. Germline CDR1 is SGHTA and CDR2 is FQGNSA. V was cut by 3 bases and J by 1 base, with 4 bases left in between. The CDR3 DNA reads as TGTGCCAGCAGCTTTAGCAGCAATCAGCCCCAGCATTTT. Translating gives CASSFSSNQPQHF.

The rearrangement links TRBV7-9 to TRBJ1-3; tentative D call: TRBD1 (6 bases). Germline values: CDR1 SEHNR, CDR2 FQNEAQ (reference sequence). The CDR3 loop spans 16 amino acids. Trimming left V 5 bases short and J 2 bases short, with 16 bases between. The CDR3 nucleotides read TGTGCCAGCAGCCAACAGGGAGGATTAGCTGGAAACACCATATATTTT. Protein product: CASSQQGGLAGNTIYF.

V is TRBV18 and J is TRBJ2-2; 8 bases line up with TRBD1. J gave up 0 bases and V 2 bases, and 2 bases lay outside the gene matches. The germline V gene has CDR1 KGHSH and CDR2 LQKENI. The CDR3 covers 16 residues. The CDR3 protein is CASSPKTGANTGELFF. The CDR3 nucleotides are TGTGCCAGCTCACCAAAGACAGGGGCGAACACCGGGGAGCTGTTTTTT.

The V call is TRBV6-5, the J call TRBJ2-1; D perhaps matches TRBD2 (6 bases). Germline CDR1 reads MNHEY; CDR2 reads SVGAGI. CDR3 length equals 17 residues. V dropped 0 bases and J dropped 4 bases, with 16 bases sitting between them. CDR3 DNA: TGTGCCAGCAGTTACTCACCCCCCAGCGGGCTATACAATGAGCAGTTCTTC. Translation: CASSYSPPSGLYNEQFF.

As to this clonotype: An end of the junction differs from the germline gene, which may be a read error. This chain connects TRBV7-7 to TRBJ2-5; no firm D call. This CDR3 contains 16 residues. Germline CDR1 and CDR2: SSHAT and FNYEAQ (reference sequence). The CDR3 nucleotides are TGTGCTAGCAGCTTAGGACGTACATTGAGACAAGGGACCCAGTACTTC. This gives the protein CASSLGRTLRQGTQYF.

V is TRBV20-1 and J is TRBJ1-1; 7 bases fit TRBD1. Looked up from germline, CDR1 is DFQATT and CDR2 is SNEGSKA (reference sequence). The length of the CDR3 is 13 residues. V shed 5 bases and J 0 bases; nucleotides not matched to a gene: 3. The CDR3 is CSALDRMNTEAFF. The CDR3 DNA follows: TGCAGTGCTCTGGACAGGATGAACACTGAAGCTTTCTTT.

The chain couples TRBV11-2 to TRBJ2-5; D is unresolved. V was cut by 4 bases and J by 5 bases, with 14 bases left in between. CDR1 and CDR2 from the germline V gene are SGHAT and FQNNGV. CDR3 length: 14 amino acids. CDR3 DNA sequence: TGTGCCAGCAGCTCCTCTCAAGGGTGGGAGACCCAGTACTTC. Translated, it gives CASSSSQGWETQYF.

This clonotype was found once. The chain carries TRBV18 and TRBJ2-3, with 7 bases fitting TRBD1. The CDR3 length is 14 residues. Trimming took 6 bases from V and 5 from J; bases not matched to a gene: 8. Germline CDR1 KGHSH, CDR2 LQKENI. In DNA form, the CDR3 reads TGTGCCAGCTCCAAGACAGGGTCGGGAGATACGCAGTATTTT. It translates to CASSKTGSGDTQYF.

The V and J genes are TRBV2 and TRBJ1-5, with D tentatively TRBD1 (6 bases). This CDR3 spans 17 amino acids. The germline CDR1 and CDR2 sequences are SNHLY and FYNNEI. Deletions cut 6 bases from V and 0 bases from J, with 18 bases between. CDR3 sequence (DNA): TGTGCCAGCAGCCGGGCAGCGGGGGCACGTAGCAATCAGCCCCAGCATTTT. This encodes CASSRAAGARSNQPQHF.

The CDR3 sequence is CASIKHRVNVRNTEAFF. DNA for the CDR3: TGTGCCAGCATAAAGCACAGGGTAAACGTGCGGAACACTGAAGCTTTCTTT. The V call is TRBV7-8, the J call TRBJ1-1; D is possibly TRBD1 (6 bases). This CDR3 is 17 amino acids long. V lost 7 bases and J 1 base, leaving 22 bases between the germline ends. Germline V CDR1 and CDR2: SGHVS, FQNEAQ.

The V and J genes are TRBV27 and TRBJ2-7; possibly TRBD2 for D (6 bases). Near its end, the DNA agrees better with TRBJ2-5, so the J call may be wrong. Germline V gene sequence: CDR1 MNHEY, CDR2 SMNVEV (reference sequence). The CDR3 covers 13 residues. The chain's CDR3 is CASSLGGSETQYF. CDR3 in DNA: TGTGCCAGCAGTTTGGGAGGTTCCGAGACCCAGTACTTC.

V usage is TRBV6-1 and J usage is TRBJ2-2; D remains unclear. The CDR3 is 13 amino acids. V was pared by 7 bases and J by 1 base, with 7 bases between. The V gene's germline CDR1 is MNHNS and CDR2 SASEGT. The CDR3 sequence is CASTVENTGELFF. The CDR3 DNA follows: TGTGCCAGCACCGTAGAGAACACCGGGGAGCTGTTTTTT.

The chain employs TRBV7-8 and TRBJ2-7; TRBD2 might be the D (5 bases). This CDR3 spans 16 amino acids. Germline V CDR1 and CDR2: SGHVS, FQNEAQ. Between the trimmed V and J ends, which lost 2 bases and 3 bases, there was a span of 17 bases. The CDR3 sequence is CASSLTLPSPIYEQYF. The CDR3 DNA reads TGTGCCAGCAGCTTAACACTCCCTAGCCCTATCTACGAGCAGTACTTC.

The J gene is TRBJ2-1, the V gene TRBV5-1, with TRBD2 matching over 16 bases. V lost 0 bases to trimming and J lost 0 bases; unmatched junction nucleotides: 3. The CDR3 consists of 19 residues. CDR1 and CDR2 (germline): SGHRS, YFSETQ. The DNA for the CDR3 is TGCGCCAGCAGCTTGGCCGGGACTAGCGGGGGGGCCTCCTACAATGAGCAGTTCTTC. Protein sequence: CASSLAGTSGGASYNEQFF.

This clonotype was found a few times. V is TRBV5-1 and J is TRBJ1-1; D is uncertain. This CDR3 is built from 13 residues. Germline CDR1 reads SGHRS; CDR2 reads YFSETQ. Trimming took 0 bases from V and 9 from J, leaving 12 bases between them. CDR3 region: CASSLGPREKAFF. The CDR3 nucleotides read TGCGCCAGCAGCTTGGGTCCACGGGAAAAAGCTTTCTTT.

For the CDR3, the DNA is TGTGCCAGCAGCAACTCAGGGCCCCCGAACACTGAAGCTTTCTTT. Translated: CASSNSGPPNTEAFF. The chain employs TRBV7-9 and TRBJ1-1, with a tentative D call TRBD1 (5 bases). Germline V gene lookup returns CDR1 SEHNR and CDR2 FQNEAQ (reference sequence). CDR3 size: 15 residues. V lost 5 bases to trimming and J lost 1 base, with 14 bases between them.

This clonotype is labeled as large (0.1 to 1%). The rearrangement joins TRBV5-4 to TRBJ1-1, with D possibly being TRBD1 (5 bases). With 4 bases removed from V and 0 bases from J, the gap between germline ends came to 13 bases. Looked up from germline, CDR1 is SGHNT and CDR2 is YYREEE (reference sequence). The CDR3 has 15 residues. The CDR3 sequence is CASSDSGRMNTEAFF. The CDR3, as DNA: TGTGCCAGCAGCGACTCGGGACGGATGAACACTGAAGCTTTCTTT.